These 24 T cell receptor beta chains came from one sample sequenced in a study of T cells in Graves' hyperthyroidism and ophthalmopathy. There were TCR beta CDR3 regions amplified from RNA transcripts. When the TCR CDR3 underwent first-round RT-PCR, the HTBI primer set was used. Via MiXCR, TCRdb re-called the multiplex PCR reads, giving one row per CDR3 protein. Seen here are 500,000 to 600,000 distinct CDR3 sequences, about 46% observed once, and the top ten hold 35% to 50%. Specimen: peripheral blood or thyroid tissue (not recorded which). These receptor sequences come from an adult woman with Graves' disease, either hyperthyroidism or ophthalmopathy (not recorded which).

This clonotype has a count of ten or more. The J gene is TRBJ1-1, the V gene TRBV29-1; no reliable D call. This CDR3 contains 13 residues. Per the germline V gene, CDR1 is SQVTM and CDR2 is ANQGSEA. Trimming cost V 4 bases and J 3 bases, with 12 bases left between them. CDR3 sequence (DNA): TGCAGCGTTGTTGTCCAGGTAGACACTGAAGCTTTCTTT. It encodes CSVVVQVDTEAFF. The full variable domain, its missing parts supplied by reference TRBV29-1 and TRBJ1-1, is SAVISQKPSRDICQRGTSLTIQCQVDSQVTMMFWYRQQPGQSLTLIATANQGSEATYESGFVIDKFPISRPNLTFSTLTVSNMSPEDSSIYLCSVVVQVDTEAFFGQGTRLTVV.

At least ten counts were recorded for this clonotype. The V and J genes are TRBV2 and TRBJ1-1, with D unresolved. Trimming removed 6 bases at V and 1 base at J, with 9 bases between. This CDR3 comprises 13 residues. Per the germline V gene, CDR1 is SNHLY and CDR2 is FYNNEI. This CDR3 is CASRSQPNTEAFF. As DNA, the CDR3 is TGTGCCAGCAGATCCCAGCCGAACACTGAAGCTTTCTTT.

The CDR3 loop reads CASSSGTGIYGYTF. For the CDR3, the DNA is TGCGCCAGCAGCTCTGGGACAGGGATATATGGCTACACCTTC. This sequence joins TRBV5-1 and TRBJ1-2; 9 nucleotides line up with TRBD1. V dropped 3 bases and J dropped 5; count of bases not matched to a gene: 5. CDR3 length equals 14 residues. In germline, CDR1 is SGHRS, CDR2 YFSETQ.

This clonotype showed up many times. CDR3 protein: CASSYRTGAEKLFF. The CDR3, as DNA: TGTGCCAGCAGTTACAGGACAGGGGCTGAAAAACTGTTTTTT. The chain is built from TRBV6-6 and TRBJ1-4, with 9 nucleotides matching TRBD1. CDR1 is MNHNY, CDR2 SVGAGI, per germline (reference sequence). With 2 bases clipped from V and 7 bases from J, the junction kept 2 bases outside the gene matches. The CDR3 loop spans 14 amino acids.

This clonotype was seen a few times. The CDR3 region is CASSLRKLDRTNTEAFF. The CDR3 region has the DNA TGTGCCAGCAGCCTACGCAAGTTAGACAGGACGAACACTGAAGCTTTCTTT. This chain uses TRBV7-9 with TRBJ1-1, with D tentatively TRBD1 (6 bases). CDR1 is SEHNR and CDR2 is FQNEAQ in the germline V gene (reference sequence). CDR3 length: 17 residues. Trimming cost V 5 bases and J 1 base, with 20 bases left between them.

The gene calls are TRBV10-3 and TRBJ2-7; no clear D gene. The V and J ends lost 4 bases and 4 bases respectively, with 8 bases between them. CDR3 length equals 12 residues. Germline V gene data show CDR1 as ENHRY and CDR2 as SYGVKD. The CDR3 coding sequence is TGTGCCATCAGTGCCTTTAAGTACGAGCAGTACTTC. Residues: CAISAFKYEQYF.

V gene TRBV28 combines with J gene TRBJ2-7; D gene unclear. The CDR3 is made up of 11 amino acids. In germline, CDR1 is MDHEN, CDR2 SYDVKM. Trimming took off 10 bases at V and 3 bases at J, with 10 bases between the two ends. The CDR3 here is CATRSVYEQYF. The CDR3 region has the DNA TGTGCCACAAGAAGCGTCTACGAGCAGTACTTC.

CDR3 sequence reads: CASSAPGLAGESYEQYF. In nucleotides, the CDR3 is TGTGCCAGTAGTGCTCCGGGACTAGCGGGTGAAAGCTACGAGCAGTACTTC. The rearrangement joins TRBV19 to TRBJ2-7, with 12 positions matching TRBD2. CDR3 length: 17 amino acids. The trim removed 5 bases at V and 3 bases at J, leaving 11 bases unmatched. Germline CDR1 LNHDA, CDR2 SQIVND (reference sequence).

Only a few counts were recorded for this clonotype. The gene calls are TRBV20-1 and TRBJ2-7, with 13 bases lining up with TRBD2. The length of the CDR3 is 14 residues. Trimming took 5 bases from V and 3 from J; bases not matched to a gene: 4. Germline CDR1 DFQATT, CDR2 SNEGSKA (reference sequence). CDR3 DNA sequence: TGCAGTGCTGGGACTAGCGGGACTTACTACGAGCAGTACTTC. Its protein is CSAGTSGTYYEQYF.

With respect to this clonotype: This could be a read error, since a much larger clone is one nucleotide away. The rearrangement links TRBV6-1 to TRBJ2-7; TRBD2 matches 7 bases. The J segment lost 3 bases and the V segment lost 6 bases, leaving 5 bases of the junction unmatched. The CDR3 totals 13 residues. The germline V gene encodes CDR1 MNHNS and CDR2 SASEGT. The CDR3 reads CASSGTTYYEQYF. CDR3 sequence (DNA): TGTGCCAGCAGCGGGACTACCTACTACGAGCAGTACTTC.

The chain joins TRBV29-1 to TRBJ2-2; 9 positions match TRBD1. This CDR3 has 14 residues. The V and J ends lost 6 bases and 5 bases, in that order; junction bases with no gene match: 7. Looked up from germline, CDR1 is SQVTM and CDR2 is ANQGSEA. The DNA for the CDR3 is TGCAGCGTCATACCCGGGACAGGGACCGGGGAGCTGTTTTTT. The encoded protein is CSVIPGTGTGELFF.

The CDR3 loop is CSVARGYGKTYEQYF. The CDR3 DNA reads TGCAGCGTTGCCAGGGGGTATGGCAAGACCTACGAGCAGTACTTC. The J gene is TRBJ2-7, the V gene TRBV29-1; 7 bases map to TRBD1. J was trimmed by 2 bases and V by 4 bases; bases with no gene match: 11. CDR3 length: 15 amino acids. Germline V lookup: CDR1 SQVTM, CDR2 ANQGSEA.

This clonotype was observed a few times. This chain joins TRBV7-2 and TRBJ2-5, with TRBD1 as a possible D gene (6 bases). The CDR3 consists of 14 residues. Germline V gives CDR1 SGHTA, CDR2 FQGNSA. The V gene lost 1 base and the J gene lost 9 bases, with 15 bases spanning the gap. The CDR3 bases are TGTGCCAGCAGCTTAGAGGGGGATGTTCAGCCCCAGTACTTC. This gives the protein CASSLEGDVQPQYF.

This clonotype came up a few times. The chain is built from TRBV2 and TRBJ1-2; D might be TRBD1 (6 bases). The germline V and J ends were trimmed by 8 bases and 1 base, with 14 bases remaining between them. The CDR3 has 14 residues. Germline loops: CDR1 SNHLY, CDR2 FYNNEI. This chain's CDR3 is CASGQDSLNYGYTF. The DNA of the CDR3 is TGTGCCAGCGGTCAGGACAGCCTTAACTATGGCTACACCTTC.

The table lists this clonotype with many counts. This chain joins TRBV14 and TRBJ2-5, with unresolved D. The CDR3 spans 12 residues. Looked up from germline, CDR1 is SGHDN and CDR2 is FVKESK. Trimming took 0 bases from V and 6 from J, leaving 5 bases between them. CDR3 residues: CASSQEEKTQYF. CDR3 bases: TGTGCCAGCAGCCAAGAGGAAAAGACCCAGTACTTC.

CDR3 sequence (DNA): TGCAGTGCTAGCGGGGCAAGCAATCAGCCCCAGCATTTT. Its translation is CSASGASNQPQHF. The chain joins TRBV20-1 to TRBJ1-5; the D gene is possibly TRBD1 (5 bases). In germline, CDR1 is DFQATT, CDR2 SNEGSKA (reference sequence). V was cut by 3 bases and J by 1 base, with 7 bases left in between. This CDR3 has 13 residues.

The V and J genes are TRBV2 and TRBJ1-4; D call uncertain. V was trimmed by 1 base and J by 8 bases, leaving 11 bases between them. The CDR3 is 14 residues long. Germline lookup yields CDR1 SNHLY and CDR2 FYNNEI. The CDR3 here is CASSEGFVMEKLFF. DNA for the CDR3: TGTGCCAGCAGTGAAGGTTTTGTGATGGAAAAACTGTTTTTT.

The chain joins TRBV30 to TRBJ1-2, with TRBD1 matching over 9 bases. From germline, CDR1 is GTSNPN and CDR2 SVGIG (reference sequence). CDR3 length: 12 amino acids. V was clipped by 7 bases and J by 7 bases; unmatched bases: 7. The CDR3 protein is CASGQGSGGYTF. The CDR3 region has the DNA TGTGCCTCGGGACAGGGATCGGGTGGCTACACCTTC.

This clonotype was recorded a few times. V gene TRBV10-3 combines with J gene TRBJ2-1; 11 bases align to TRBD1. Germline values: CDR1 ENHRY, CDR2 SYGVKD. This CDR3 contains 14 residues. The J segment lost 8 bases and the V segment lost 7 bases, leaving 7 bases of the junction unmatched. The CDR3 sequence is CAIMRDRGYDEQFF. In DNA, the CDR3 is TGTGCCATCATGCGGGACAGGGGGTACGATGAGCAGTTCTTC.

The chain combines TRBV9 with TRBJ2-2, with D possibly called TRBD1 or TRBD2 (5 bases each). Trimming removed 3 bases at V and 0 bases at J, with 15 bases between. The germline V gene has CDR1 SGDLS and CDR2 YYNGEE. CDR3 length: 17 residues. The DNA for the CDR3 is TGTGCCAGCAGCGCCGAGGGACGGCAAGCGAACACCGGGGAGCTGTTTTTT. It yields the protein CASSAEGRQANTGELFF.

Here the CDR3 reads CATSGVRFRNQPQHF. CDR3 DNA sequence: TGTGCCACCAGCGGAGTACGTTTTCGGAATCAGCCCCAGCATTTT. The V gene is TRBV15, the J gene TRBJ1-5; no firm D call. Germline CDR1 reads LNHNV; CDR2 reads YYDKDF (reference sequence). Trimming stripped 5 bases from V and 4 bases from J, with 15 bases between. The CDR3 length is 15 residues. Combining the CDR3 with reference TRBV15 and TRBJ1-5 gives the whole variable domain DAMVIQNPRYQVTQFGKPVTLSCSQTLNHNVMYWYQQKSSQAPKLLFHYYDKDFNNEADTPDNFQSRRPNTSFCFLDIRSPGLGDTAMYLCATSGVRFRNQPQHFGDGTRLSIL.

The chain combines TRBV24-1 with TRBJ1-5, with a possible D match to TRBD1 (6 bases). Trimming removed 7 bases at V and 4 bases at J, with 13 bases between. The germline CDR1 and CDR2 sequences are KGHDR and SFDVKD. The CDR3 totals 14 residues. Written as DNA, the CDR3 is TGTGCCACCAGAGGGGCCCAGGGGAATCAGCCCCAGCATTTT. Residues: CATRGAQGNQPQHF.

In the case of this clonotype: The CDR3 carries no conserved terminal phenylalanine or tryptophan, so it likely arises from a read error. The chain combines TRBV30 with TRBJ1-1; D is perhaps TRBD1 (5 bases). The germline gives CDR1 GTSNPN, CDR2 SVGIG (reference sequence). The CDR3 contains 13 residues. V lost 0 bases, J lost 4 bases, and 9 bases lay in between. In nucleotides, the CDR3 is TGTGCCTGGAGTGTACTTGGGGCCACTGAAGCTTTCCTT. As protein: CAWSVLGATEAFL.

This clonotype was picked up a small number of times. This sequence joins TRBV7-9 and TRBJ2-2; D might be TRBD1 or TRBD2, each matching 6 bases. The CDR3 totals 15 residues. Trimming cost V 8 bases and J 0 bases, with 13 bases left between them. Germline V gene data show CDR1 as SEHNR and CDR2 as FQNEAQ (reference sequence). The CDR3 protein is CASGQGTSNTGELFF. The CDR3 region has the DNA TGTGCCAGCGGGCAGGGGACTTCGAACACCGGGGAGCTGTTTTTT.